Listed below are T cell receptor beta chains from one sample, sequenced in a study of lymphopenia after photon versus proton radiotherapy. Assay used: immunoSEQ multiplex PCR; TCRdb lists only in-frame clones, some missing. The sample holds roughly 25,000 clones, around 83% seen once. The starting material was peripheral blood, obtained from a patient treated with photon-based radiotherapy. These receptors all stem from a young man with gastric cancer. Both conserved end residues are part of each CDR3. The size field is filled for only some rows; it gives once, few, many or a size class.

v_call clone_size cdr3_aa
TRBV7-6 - CASSFGTTPQETQYF
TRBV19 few CASSGQAGGEAFF
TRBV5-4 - CASSPGLAGGPGTGELFF
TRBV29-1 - CSVAGRAAGETQYF
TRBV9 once CASSGGQGRGETQYF
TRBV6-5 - CASSYSLTGDTYEQYF
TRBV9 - CASSGEGLEGTEAFF
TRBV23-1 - CASIWTGKNEKLFF
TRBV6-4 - CASSDRIRDRGLYEQYF
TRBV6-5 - CASTSSTNEKLFF